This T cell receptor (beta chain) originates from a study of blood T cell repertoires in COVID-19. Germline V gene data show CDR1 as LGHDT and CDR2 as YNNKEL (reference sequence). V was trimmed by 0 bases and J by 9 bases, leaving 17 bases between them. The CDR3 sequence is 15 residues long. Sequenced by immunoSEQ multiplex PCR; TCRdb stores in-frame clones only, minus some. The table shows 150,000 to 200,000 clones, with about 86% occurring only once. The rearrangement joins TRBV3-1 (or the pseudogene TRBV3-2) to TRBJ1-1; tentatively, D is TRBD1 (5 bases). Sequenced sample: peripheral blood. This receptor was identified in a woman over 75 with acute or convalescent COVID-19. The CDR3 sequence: CASSQDFGGGRQAFF. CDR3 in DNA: TGTGCCAGCAGCCAAGATTTCGGCGGGGGGAGGCAAGCTTTCTTT.